The source of this TCR beta chain is a study of blood T cell repertoires in COVID-19. Study-level background: Sites across the United States, Italy and Spain contributed samples from acute and convalescent COVID-19.

The CDR3 extends over 14 amino acids. V shed 5 bases and J 5 bases; nucleotides not matched to a gene: 6. The germline CDR1 and CDR2 sequences are SGHTA and FQGNSA. In the original workflow: The assay estimated nucleated cells by amplifying reference gene primers. The protocol was immunoSEQ multiplex PCR, while the TCRdb copy is restricted to in-frame clones and leaves out a portion. V and J calls and clone size are copied from that table; D and trimming were computed from the DNA. Here the sample spans 110,000 or so clones, 85% being singletons. The sample consisted of peripheral blood. The chain couples TRBV7-2 to TRBJ2-7, with 10 bases fitting TRBD1. This receptor was obtained from a human donor in a cohort sampled during active COVID-19. The CDR3 DNA reads TGTGCCAGCAGCATCTTCGGGACAGGGGACGAGCAGTACTTC. Its translation: CASSIFGTGDEQYF.